The rows below give T cell receptor beta chains drawn from one sample of a study of cytomegalovirus exposure and HLA in healthy donors. Some clones are missing from TCRdb's copy, which holds only in-frame ones; the method was immunoSEQ multiplex PCR. The data contain fewer than 90,000 clones, 80% to 85% of them singletons. Input material: PBMCs. The source of these receptors is a woman aged 18-30 years in good health and CMV-seropositive. CDR3s include the opening cysteine and the closing phenylalanine or tryptophan. The D gene is left open where the match is weak. Only part of the rows carry a size: once, few, many, or a class if the clone is expanded.

D gene: .; J gene: TRBJ2-1; V gene: TRBV13; clone size: once; CDR3 DNA: TGTGCCAGCACCCTCATAGCCGTACACAATGAGCAGTTCTTC; CDR3 protein: CASTLIAVHNEQFF
D gene: .; J gene: TRBJ1-2; V gene: TRBV9; clone size: .; CDR3 DNA: TGTGCCAGCAGCGTAGTACAGGGAACTAACTATGGCTACACCTTC; CDR3 protein: CASSVVQGTNYGYTF
D gene: .; J gene: TRBJ2-1; V gene: TRBV6-7; clone size: .; CDR3 DNA: TGTGCCAGCAGTTACAGAACCGGGACATACGGATGGGAGCAGTTCTTC; CDR3 protein: CASSYRTGTYGWEQFF
D gene: .; J gene: TRBJ1-5; V gene: TRBV4-3; clone size: .; CDR3 DNA: TGCGCCAGCAGCCCCGAGACAGTTAGCAATCAGCCCCAGCATTTT; CDR3 protein: CASSPETVSNQPQHF
D gene: .; J gene: TRBJ1-2; V gene: TRBV6-1; clone size: .; CDR3 DNA: TGTGCCAGCAGTGAAGAGGGGGGGTACTATGGCTACACCTTC; CDR3 protein: CASSEEGGYYGYTF
D gene: TRBD1; J gene: TRBJ2-3; V gene: TRBV29-1; clone size: .; CDR3 DNA: TGCAGCGTTGACCGGGACAGCTCAGATACGCAGTATTTT; CDR3 protein: CSVDRDSSDTQYF
D gene: .; J gene: TRBJ2-1; V gene: TRBV5-1; clone size: .; CDR3 DNA: TGCGCCAGCAGCTTGGGCGTACTGGGGGCGAAATACAATGAGCAGTTCTTC; CDR3 protein: CASSLGVLGAKYNEQFF
D gene: TRBD1; J gene: TRBJ1-4; V gene: TRBV10-2; clone size: .; CDR3 DNA: TGCGCCAGCAGGACCAGGACAGGGGGATCTAATGAAAAACTGTTTTTT; CDR3 protein: CASRTRTGGSNEKLFF
D gene: .; J gene: TRBJ1-2; V gene: TRBV7-6; clone size: .; CDR3 DNA: TGTGCCAGCAGCTTATGGCAGGCCGGGGTGGGCTACACCTTC; CDR3 protein: CASSLWQAGVGYTF
D gene: .; J gene: TRBJ2-7; V gene: TRBV15; clone size: .; CDR3 DNA: TGTGCCACCAGCCCCGAGGGAGTCTCCTACGAGCAGTACTTC; CDR3 protein: CATSPEGVSYEQYF
D gene: .; J gene: TRBJ2-4; V gene: TRBV20-1; clone size: .; CDR3 DNA: TGCAGTGCCGACACCCAGAACATTCAGTACTTC; CDR3 protein: CSADTQNIQYF
D gene: TRBD2; J gene: TRBJ2-7; V gene: TRBV7-6; clone size: .; CDR3 DNA: TGTGCCAGCAGCTTAGTTCTAGCGGGCGACGAGCAGTACTTC; CDR3 protein: CASSLVLAGDEQYF
D gene: .; J gene: TRBJ1-4; V gene: TRBV9; clone size: once; CDR3 DNA: TGTGCCAGCAGCGTCGGGGGGTTTAATGAAAAACTGTTTTTT; CDR3 protein: CASSVGGFNEKLFF
D gene: .; J gene: TRBJ1-5; V gene: TRBV2; clone size: .; CDR3 DNA: TGTGCCACCGACAGCCAGTATAGCAATCAGCCCCAGCATTTT; CDR3 protein: CATDSQYSNQPQHF
D gene: .; J gene: TRBJ1-1; V gene: TRBV5-1; clone size: .; CDR3 DNA: TGCGCCAGCAGCTTGGATAGCGCGAACACTGAAGCTTTCTTT; CDR3 protein: CASSLDSANTEAFF
D gene: .; J gene: TRBJ1-6; V gene: TRBV18; clone size: .; CDR3 DNA: TGTGCCAGCTCAGTAACGACAGGTTCTAATTCACCCCTCCACTTT; CDR3 protein: CASSVTTGSNSPLHF
D gene: .; J gene: TRBJ1-2; V gene: TRBV19; clone size: .; CDR3 DNA: TGTGCCAGTAGTCGAGGGTTCCTCTATGGCTACACCTTC; CDR3 protein: CASSRGFLYGYTF
D gene: .; J gene: TRBJ2-1; V gene: TRBV5-4; clone size: .; CDR3 DNA: TGTGCCAGCAGCCTTGGACGCTACCCGGGGTACAATGAGCAGTTCTTC; CDR3 protein: CASSLGRYPGYNEQFF
D gene: .; J gene: TRBJ2-7; V gene: TRBV27; clone size: .; CDR3 DNA: TGTGCCAGCAGTTTAATCGCAGGGAATCGCGAGCAGTACTTC; CDR3 protein: CASSLIAGNREQYF
D gene: .; J gene: TRBJ1-1; V gene: TRBV6-1; clone size: many; CDR3 DNA: TGTGCCAGCAGTGCCCAGGGATTGGAACTCTTGAACACTGAAGCTTTCTTT; CDR3 protein: CASSAQGLELLNTEAFF
D gene: .; J gene: TRBJ2-7; V gene: TRBV4-3; clone size: .; CDR3 DNA: TGCGCCAGCAGCCAAGGGGAACTAGATACCTACGAGCAGTACTTC; CDR3 protein: CASSQGELDTYEQYF
D gene: .; J gene: TRBJ2-7; V gene: TRBV6-6; clone size: .; CDR3 DNA: TGTGCCAGCAGTTACCACGGGACCTACGAGCAGTACTTC; CDR3 protein: CASSYHGTYEQYF
D gene: .; J gene: TRBJ2-2; V gene: TRBV13; clone size: .; CDR3 DNA: TGTGCCACTACAGGGCCGAAGGCCGGGGAGCTGTTTTTT; CDR3 protein: CATTGPKAGELFF
D gene: .; J gene: TRBJ1-6; V gene: TRBV19; clone size: .; CDR3 DNA: TGTGCCAGTAGTAGCCCAGGGTTACCCCTCCACTTT; CDR3 protein: CASSSPGLPLHF
D gene: .; J gene: TRBJ1-4; V gene: TRBV25-1; clone size: .; CDR3 DNA: TGTGCCAGCAGTGATCCGCGGGGAAATGAAAAACTGTTTTTT; CDR3 protein: CASSDPRGNEKLFF
D gene: .; J gene: TRBJ1-4; V gene: TRBV6-5; clone size: .; CDR3 DNA: TGTGCCAGCAGTCCCCGGGGGGGGAGCGAAAAACTGTTTTTT; CDR3 protein: CASSPRGGSEKLFF
D gene: TRBD1; J gene: TRBJ1-2; V gene: TRBV7-9; clone size: .; CDR3 DNA: TGTGCCAGCAGCTCCCTGACAGGGGGCGCGTATGGCTACACCTTC; CDR3 protein: CASSSLTGGAYGYTF
D gene: TRBD1; J gene: TRBJ1-5; V gene: TRBV29-1; clone size: .; CDR3 DNA: TGCAGCGTTCAGACAGGGTCGAGGGATCAGCCCCAGCATTTT; CDR3 protein: CSVQTGSRDQPQHF
D gene: TRBD1; J gene: TRBJ2-5; V gene: TRBV13; clone size: .; CDR3 DNA: TGTGCCAGCAGCCTCCGGACAGGGAACAAAGAGACCCAGTACTTC; CDR3 protein: CASSLRTGNKETQYF
D gene: .; J gene: TRBJ2-7; V gene: TRBV28; clone size: .; CDR3 DNA: TGTGCCAGCAAGTTATCGGGGGCCTACGAGCAGTACTTC; CDR3 protein: CASKLSGAYEQYF
D gene: .; J gene: TRBJ2-5; V gene: TRBV7-2; clone size: .; CDR3 DNA: TGTGCCAGCAGCTGGGACATCCAAGAGACCCAGTACTTC; CDR3 protein: CASSWDIQETQYF
D gene: TRBD1; J gene: TRBJ2-3; V gene: TRBV29-1; clone size: few; CDR3 DNA: TGCAGCGTTGAAGGACAGGGGTACACAGATACGCAGTATTTT; CDR3 protein: CSVEGQGYTDTQYF
D gene: .; J gene: TRBJ1-2; V gene: TRBV6-1; clone size: few; CDR3 DNA: TGTGCCAGCAGTGAAGAGTCAGGCGGGAACTATGGCTACACCTTC; CDR3 protein: CASSEESGGNYGYTF
D gene: .; J gene: TRBJ1-1; V gene: TRBV7-2; clone size: .; CDR3 DNA: TGTGCCAGCAGCATCCAAGACAGGAGGTACACTGAAGCTTTCTTT; CDR3 protein: CASSIQDRRYTEAFF
D gene: .; J gene: TRBJ1-4; V gene: TRBV28; clone size: .; CDR3 DNA: TGTGCCAGCAGTTATGATCCCAGTTCTCAGAATGAAAAACTGTTTTTT; CDR3 protein: CASSYDPSSQNEKLFF
D gene: .; J gene: TRBJ1-6; V gene: TRBV10-2; clone size: .; CDR3 DNA: TGCGCCAGCAGTATAGGGGTAGAGAATTCACCCCTCCACTTT; CDR3 protein: CASSIGVENSPLHF
D gene: TRBD2; J gene: TRBJ2-3; V gene: TRBV6-4; clone size: once; CDR3 DNA: TGTGCCAGCAGTTTGACTAGCGGGGGAACAGATACGCAGTATTTT; CDR3 protein: CASSLTSGGTDTQYF
D gene: .; J gene: TRBJ2-2; V gene: TRBV21-1; clone size: once; CDR3 DNA: TGTGCCAGCAGCCGCCGGGAGGCTTCAAAGGCCACCGGGGAGCTGTTTTTT; CDR3 protein: CASSRREASKATGELFF